A few counts support the clone carrying this TCR beta chain. This sample is drawn from a study of CD8+ T cells in alopecia areata. Study context: Treated patients were dosed with oral tofacitinib, taking 5 to 10 mg twice daily.

V shed 7 bases and J 4 bases; nucleotides not matched to a gene: 13. The CDR3 has 16 residues. Looked up from germline, CDR1 is SGHTA and CDR2 is FQGNSA. Noted treatment: oral pan-JAK inhibitor, 5-10 mg twice daily. Reverse transcribed after extraction, RNA yielded cDNA as the sequencing template. Profiled with immunoSEQ multiplex PCR; TCRdb holds only in-frame clones, not every one. The table includes approximately 220,000 clones, 30% to 40% detected once. The rearrangement uses TRBV7-2 and TRBJ1-2; TRBD1 agrees at 9 bases. Sequenced here: CD4+ T cells sorted from blood, sampled at roughly week 30, from a patient treated with tofacitinib. The sequence was obtained from a human donor with alopecia areata. CDR3 in DNA: TGTGCCAGCACCCTAACAGGGGGCGCGATGTCCTATGGCTACACCTTC. It codes for CASTLTGGAMSYGYTF. The variable domain in full, with the rest retrieved from reference TRBV7-2 and TRBJ1-2, is GAGVSQSPSNKVTEKGKDVELRCDPISGHTALYWYRQSLGQGLEFLIYFQGNSAPDKSGLPSDRFSAERTGGSVSTLTIQRTQQEDSAVYLCASTLTGGAMSYGYTFGSGTRLTVV.